This entry features one T cell receptor beta chain sequence. This sample was included in a study of blood T cell repertoires in COVID-19. TCRdb keeps only in-frame clones here, not all; method: immunoSEQ multiplex PCR. In the table there are about 170,000 clones, 85% to 90% of which are singletons. Patients at the Seattle site were enrolled during active infection and followed longitudinally. Per the germline V gene, CDR1 is LGHNA and CDR2 is YSLEER. V shed 0 bases, J shed 2 bases, and the junction held 7 bases outside the gene matches. The CDR3 is made up of 17 amino acids. This receptor was identified in a woman aged 60-75 years with COVID-19, enrolled during active disease. The chain uses TRBV4-3 and TRBJ2-5, with 9 bases matching TRBD1. The sequencing sample was made of peripheral blood. CDR3 sequence (DNA): TGCGCCAGCAGCCAAGAGGATTCGGGACAGGGACAAGAGACCCAGTACTTC. Translation gives CASSQEDSGQGQETQYF.